Listed below are T cell receptor beta chains from one sample, sequenced in a study of T cells after yellow fever vaccination. TCRdb processed the 5' RACE reads anew with MiXCR; each CDR3 protein has one entry. The sample has 250,000 to 300,000 distinct CDR3 sequences; 10% to 15% are singletons. Sequencing was performed on CD4+ T cells sorted from PBMCs, taken 45 days after the yellow fever booster vaccination. The receptor source for this set is a man aged 25 to 40 who received the YFV17D yellow fever vaccine. Each CDR3 is given with its conserved first and last residue. A D gene is named only where the DNA matches it firmly. Expanded clones get a size class; other rows say once, few or many, or leave the size out.

V gene	J gene	CDR3 length	D gene	clone size	CDR3 protein	CDR3 DNA
TRBV6-2/TRBV6-3	TRBJ1-1	14	NA	few	CASSYDITNTEAFF	TGTGCCAGCAGTTACGACATCACGAACACTGAAGCTTTCTTT
TRBV28	TRBJ1-2	13	NA	NA	CASSFLQAYGYTF	TGTGCCAGCAGTTTTTTGCAGGCCTATGGCTACACCTTC
TRBV20-1	TRBJ1-2	13	TRBD1	few	CSARLRTGPGYTF	TGCAGTGCTCGACTAAGGACAGGGCCAGGCTACACCTTC
TRBV10-3	TRBJ1-2	12	NA	NA	CAIGQADYGYTF	TGTGCCATCGGTCAGGCCGACTATGGCTACACCTTC
TRBV29-1	TRBJ2-5	14	NA	NA	CSAARGSAQETQYF	TGCAGCGCGGCCAGGGGTTCTGCCCAAGAGACCCAGTACTTC
TRBV20-1	TRBJ2-3	15	TRBD2	few	CSAWAGGRAADTQYF	TGCAGTGCTTGGGCCGGCGGGAGGGCAGCAGATACGCAGTATTTT
TRBV12-3/TRBV12-4	TRBJ2-2	16	TRBD2	few	CASSLGLAGSTGELFF	TGTGCCAGCAGCCTCGGACTAGCGGGATCCACCGGGGAGCTGTTTTTT
TRBV5-1	TRBJ2-2	15	NA	few	CASSSGTTNTGELFF	TGCGCCAGCAGCTCCGGGACAACCAACACCGGGGAGCTGTTTTTT
TRBV27	TRBJ1-1	14	NA	NA	CASSLRTLNTEAFF	TGTGCCAGCAGTTTACGGACCCTGAACACTGAAGCTTTCTTT
TRBV20-1	TRBJ2-1	13	NA	many	CSARDAGEEQPFF	TGCAGTGCTAGAGATGCAGGGGAGGAACAGCCGTTCTTC
TRBV7-2	TRBJ2-4	12	NA	NA	CASSLGLNIQYF	TGTGCCAGCAGCTTAGGCTTAAACATTCAGTACTTC
TRBV20-1	TRBJ1-3	11	NA	NA	CSASKGNTIYF	TGCAGTGCTAGTAAAGGAAACACCATATATTTT
TRBV7-2	TRBJ2-1	11	NA	NA	CASSWRYEQFF	TGTGCCAGCAGCTGGCGGTATGAGCAGTTCTTC
TRBV12-3/TRBV12-4	TRBJ1-1	12	NA	NA	CASSFWSAEAFF	TGTGCCAGCAGTTTTTGGAGCGCTGAAGCTTTCTTT
TRBV12-3/TRBV12-4	TRBJ1-3	17	TRBD1	NA	CASRVTGGTASGNTIYF	TGTGCCAGCAGGGTAACAGGGGGCACTGCTTCTGGAAACACCATATATTTT
TRBV6-6	TRBJ2-3	13	NA	few	CASSGPNTDTQYF	TGTGCCAGCAGCGGACCGAACACAGATACGCAGTATTTT
TRBV6-1	TRBJ2-1	16	NA	NA	CASRTTGGGSYNEQFF	TGTGCCAGCAGGACTACAGGGGGGGGTTCCTACAATGAGCAGTTCTTC
TRBV3-1	TRBJ1-6	14	NA	NA	CASSQEERRAPLHF	TGTGCCAGCAGCCAAGAAGAACGACGGGCACCCCTCCACTTT
TRBV20-1	TRBJ1-2	12	NA	few	CSGQEGDYGYTF	TGCAGTGGCCAGGAAGGCGACTATGGCTACACCTTC
TRBV4-1	TRBJ2-1	15	TRBD2	NA	CASSQAPSGSYEQFF	TGCGCCAGCAGCCAAGCGCCTAGCGGGAGCTATGAGCAGTTCTTC
TRBV12-3/TRBV12-4	TRBJ2-3	14	NA	NA	CASTERGSTDTQYF	TGTGCCAGCACAGAACGGGGGAGCACAGATACGCAGTATTTT
TRBV20-1	TRBJ2-3	15	NA	NA	CSARDTSGSTDTQYF	TGCAGTGCTAGAGATACCAGCGGTAGCACAGATACGCAGTATTTT
TRBV5-1	TRBJ2-7	15	TRBD1	NA	CASSWTQGSSYEQYF	TGCGCCAGCAGCTGGACACAGGGGAGCTCCTACGAGCAGTACTTC
TRBV6-5	TRBJ1-1	11	NA	few	CASSYGGEAFF	TGTGCCAGCAGTTACGGAGGTGAAGCTTTCTTT
TRBV4-3	TRBJ2-5	16	TRBD1	few	CASSRWETGGQETQYF	TGCGCCAGCAGCCGTTGGGAAACAGGGGGCCAAGAGACCCAGTACTTC
TRBV20-1	TRBJ2-3	14	NA	many	CSAGVKGGPDTQYF	TGCAGTGCTGGGGTCAAGGGCGGGCCAGATACGCAGTATTTT
TRBV7-2	TRBJ2-3	15	TRBD2	few	CASSNPSGRMDTQYF	TGTGCCAGCAGCAATCCTAGCGGGAGGATGGATACGCAGTATTTT
TRBV28	TRBJ2-7	16	NA	few	CASIQGGAVLTYEQYF	TGTGCCAGCATCCAGGGTGGGGCGGTTCTGACCTACGAGCAGTACTTC
TRBV6-1	TRBJ1-3	15	NA	few	CASSSRVGGGNTIYF	TGTGCCAGCAGCTCAAGGGTGGGAGGCGGAAACACCATATATTTT
TRBV12-3/TRBV12-4	TRBJ2-1	13	NA	few	CASSLRRPTLEFF	TGTGCCAGCAGTTTACGTCGGCCCACCCTGGAGTTCTTC
TRBV11-2	TRBJ2-7	11	NA	many	CASSHNYEQYF	TGTGCCAGCAGCCATAATTACGAGCAGTACTTC
TRBV7-3	TRBJ2-3	14	NA	NA	CASSLIPNSDTQYF	TGTGCCAGCAGCTTAATTCCAAATTCGGATACGCAGTATTTT
TRBV30	TRBJ2-1	14	TRBD2	NA	CASYRLAGGPEQFF	TGTGCCTCCTACCGACTAGCGGGAGGGCCTGAGCAGTTCTTC
TRBV28	TRBJ1-4	14	NA	few	CASSLGRGGEKLFF	TGTGCCAGCAGTTTAGGCAGAGGGGGTGAAAAACTGTTTTTT
TRBV4-2	TRBJ1-4	16	NA	NA	CASSQVSRGTNEKLFF	TGTGCCAGCAGCCAAGTGTCGAGGGGGACTAATGAAAAACTGTTTTTT
TRBV20-1	TRBJ2-1	12	NA	few	CSAEGRWNEQFF	TGCAGTGCGGAAGGTCGTTGGAATGAGCAGTTCTTC